A single sample is the source of the 20 T cell receptor beta chains below, sequenced in a study of blood T cell repertoires in COVID-19. Here immunoSEQ multiplex PCR was the method, and the copy in TCRdb shows in-frame clones only, minus some. The sample consists of about 130,000 clones, approximately 80% of them appearing once. The sample was PBMCs or T cells enriched from blood (not recorded which). These receptors were obtained from a man aged 50-60 years who had recovered from COVID-19.

This clone was seen once. The chain recombines TRBV12-3 or TRBV12-4 with TRBJ2-7; 7 nucleotides align to TRBD1. This CDR3 region has 12 residues. V lost 6 bases and J lost 6; bases outside the gene matches: 5. DNA for the CDR3: TGTGCCAGCAGGCGAACAGGGGCCGAGCAGTACTTC. Protein: CASRRTGAEQYF.

J is TRBJ1-5 and V is TRBV2; D gene ambiguous. This CDR3 has 14 amino acids. V shed 4 bases and J shed 0 bases, with 7 bases lying between them. In germline, CDR1 is SNHLY, CDR2 FYNNEI. Here the CDR3 reads CASSGSISNQPQHF. The CDR3 DNA reads as TGTGCCAGCAGTGGGAGCATTAGCAATCAGCCCCAGCATTTT.

The chain carries TRBV5-8 and TRBJ1-6; perhaps TRBD1 as D (5 bases). With 0 bases removed from V and 6 bases from J, the gap between germline ends came to 16 bases. The CDR3 runs to 17 residues. Germline-derived CDR1 and CDR2 are SGHTS and YDEGEE. The CDR3 coding sequence is TGTGCCAGCAGCTTGGTCATTACGCGGGGCCTTAATTCACCCCTCCACTTT. Protein product: CASSLVITRGLNSPLHF.

The chain employs TRBV11-2 and TRBJ1-3; a weak D match, TRBD1 (5 bases). Germline V gives CDR1 SGHAT, CDR2 FQNNGV. The CDR3 contains 17 residues. Trimming took off 4 bases at V and 4 bases at J, with 20 bases between the two ends. Here the CDR3 reads CASSSPTGRNLGNTIYF. The CDR3 nucleotides are TGTGCCAGCAGCTCCCCCACAGGCCGAAATCTCGGAAACACCATATATTTT.

The V call is TRBV28, the J call TRBJ2-5; D might be TRBD1 (6 bases). Germline CDR1 and CDR2: MDHEN and SYDVKM. CDR3 length equals 13 residues. The V gene lost 2 bases and the J gene lost 5 bases, with 9 bases spanning the gap. The CDR3 sequence is CASSLDQGETQYF. CDR3 DNA: TGTGCCAGCAGTTTAGATCAGGGGGAGACCCAGTACTTC.

J is TRBJ2-7 and V is TRBV3-1 (or the pseudogene TRBV3-2); 9 bases align to TRBD2. CDR1 and CDR2 (germline): LGHDT, YNNKEL (reference sequence). The CDR3 sequence is 17 residues long. With V trimmed by 0 bases and J by 1 base, 7 bases remained unmatched. The DNA of the CDR3 is TGTGCCAGCAGCCAAGATAGGGCGGGGGGGTGTTCCTACGAGCAGTACTTC. Protein product: CASSQDRAGGCSYEQYF.

The V call is TRBV21-1, the J call TRBJ1-1; the table's D call, TRBD1, was not checked against the DNA. TRBV21-1 counts as a pseudogene. There are 16 residues in the CDR3. The DNA for the CDR3 is TGTGCCAGCAGCAAAGGGGCTCAGGGGGCAGGTACTGAAGCTTTCTTT. This codes for CASSKGAQGAGTEAFF.

The CDR3 sequence: CASSSTASNLNTEAFF. The CDR3, as DNA: TGTGCCAGCTCATCGACAGCTAGTAATTTGAACACTGAAGCTTTCTTT. The V and J genes are TRBV18 and TRBJ1-1; the D gene is possibly TRBD1 (5 bases). The CDR3 covers 16 residues. V dropped 5 bases and J dropped 0 bases, with 16 bases sitting between them. Germline lookup yields CDR1 KGHSH and CDR2 LQKENI.

V and J are TRBV19 and TRBJ2-7, with no clear D. The length of the CDR3 is 13 residues. Between the trimmed V and J ends, which lost 6 bases and 1 base, there was a span of 10 bases. Germline-derived CDR1 and CDR2 are LNHDA and SQIVND (reference sequence). The CDR3 nucleotides read TGTGCCAGTAGCCGAGGAGTGTCCTACGAGCAGTACTTC. Amino acids: CASSRGVSYEQYF. Supplemented by reference TRBV19 and TRBJ2-7, the full variable domain reads DGGITQSPKYLFRKEGQNVTLSCEQNLNHDAMYWYRQDPGQGLRLIYYSQIVNDFQKGDIAEGYSVSREKKESFPLTVTSAQKNPTAFYLCASSRGVSYEQYFGPGTRLTVT.

A single count supports this clone. The chain uses TRBV11-2 and TRBJ2-2; D perhaps matches TRBD1 (5 bases). CDR1 is SGHAT and CDR2 is FQNNGV in the germline V gene. V was shortened by 1 base and J by 6 bases, with 12 bases between the two germline ends. The CDR3 length is 15 residues. In nucleotides, the CDR3 is TGTGCCAGCAGCTTAGGGACAAGGGGCCCCGGGGAGCTGTTTTTT. Amino acids: CASSLGTRGPGELFF.

The chain combines TRBV6-4 with TRBJ2-2; D uncertain. Germline V gene data show CDR1 as MRHNA and CDR2 as SNTAGT. The ends were cut back, 3 bases at V and 2 bases at J, with 4 bases in the middle. The CDR3 totals 13 residues. The CDR3 region has the DNA TGTGCCAGCAGTGATCCAAACACCGGGGAGCTGTTTTTT. Amino acids: CASSDPNTGELFF.

The chain uses TRBV10-1 and TRBJ2-6, with D maybe TRBD1 (6 bases). The ends were cut back, 4 bases at V and 4 bases at J, with 14 bases in the middle. The CDR3 consists of 16 residues. CDR1 is WNHNN, CDR2 SYGVQD, per germline (reference sequence). The CDR3 sequence is CASSGGQGSGANVLTF. CDR3 coding DNA: TGCGCCAGCAGTGGAGGGCAGGGGTCCGGGGCCAACGTCCTGACTTTC.

This clone has more than one count but fewer than ten. This chain connects TRBV6-4 to TRBJ2-2; TRBD1 agrees at 12 bases. CDR3 size: 15 residues. CDR1 and CDR2 from the germline V gene are MRHNA and SNTAGT. V lost 3 bases and J lost 7; bases outside the gene matches: 3. The CDR3 is CASSEGTGGVGELFF. CDR3 coding DNA: TGTGCCAGCAGTGAAGGGACAGGGGGCGTCGGGGAGCTGTTTTTT.

The gene calls are TRBV6-2 or TRBV6-3 and TRBJ2-1, with D maybe TRBD2 (5 bases). The germline V gene has CDR1 MNHEY and CDR2 SVGEGT. V lost 5 bases and J lost 12, with 14 bases in between. The length of the CDR3 is 12 residues. Here the CDR3 reads CASSTFAGLQFF. CDR3 in DNA: TGTGCCAGCAGTACCTTTGCGGGTCTGCAGTTCTTC.

The V call is TRBV5-1, the J call TRBJ2-3, with a possible D match to TRBD1 (5 bases). Germline V lookup: CDR1 SGHRS, CDR2 YFSETQ. V dropped 4 bases and J dropped 2 bases, with 11 bases sitting between them. This CDR3 comprises 14 residues. The DNA of the CDR3 is TGCGCCAGCAGCGTGAAGGGGATCACAGATACGCAGTATTTT. Its translation: CASSVKGITDTQYF.

J is TRBJ2-5 and V is TRBV28, with 10 bases lining up with TRBD2. Germline V gene lookup returns CDR1 MDHEN and CDR2 SYDVKM. Trimming at V came to 9 bases and at J to 5 bases, leaving 9 bases not matched to a gene. This CDR3 has 14 residues. The CDR3 loop is CASRAGGSTETQYF. The DNA for the CDR3 is TGTGCCAGTAGAGCGGGGGGGTCGACGGAGACCCAGTACTTC.

The rearrangement links TRBV7-2 to TRBJ1-5; no firm D call. V was cut by 3 bases and J by 7 bases, with 10 bases left in between. The CDR3 extends over 13 amino acids. Germline CDR1 reads SGHTA; CDR2 reads FQGNSA. The CDR3 loop is CASSFRVGQPQHF. CDR3 nucleotides: TGTGCCAGCAGCTTCCGGGTCGGGCAGCCCCAGCATTTT.

The rearrangement joins TRBV6-4 to TRBJ2-1; 8 bases line up with TRBD2. The CDR3 is made up of 15 amino acids. Per the germline V gene, CDR1 is MRHNA and CDR2 is SNTAGT. Losses at the gene ends were 0 bases for V and 6 bases for J; bases not matched to a gene: 4. The CDR3 region has the DNA TGTGCCAGCAGTGACTCTGGACTAGCAACCAATGAGCAGTTCTTC. Translated: CASSDSGLATNEQFF.

The chain recombines TRBV10-3 with TRBJ1-1, with D tentatively TRBD1 (6 bases). This CDR3 is 14 amino acids long. Germline V gives CDR1 ENHRY, CDR2 SYGVKD. Deletions cut 6 bases from V and 6 bases from J, with 17 bases between. In nucleotides, the CDR3 is TGTGCCATCAGGTACCTACAGGGTAGCGCTGAAGCTTTCTTT. Translation gives CAIRYLQGSAEAFF.

The rearrangement links TRBV28 to TRBJ1-2; D not certain. V was clipped by 7 bases and J by 0 bases, with 9 bases between them. Germline CDR1 is MDHEN and CDR2 is SYDVKM. This CDR3 comprises 13 residues. The CDR3 loop is CASTTQTNYGYTF. CDR3 coding DNA: TGTGCCAGCACAACACAGACTAACTATGGCTACACCTTC.